This T cell receptor (beta chain) was captured by sequencing in a study of prognosis after radiotherapy for stage I lung cancer (dated by TCRdb to the early 2020s). Study-level background: Between early 2018 and 2019, over 15 patients with stage I NSCLC were enrolled in Nanjing, China. Every patient was deemed medically inoperable, 12 because of comorbidities and six to eight because they refused surgery. The study sequenced about 38 blood samples from 19 patients, one before and one after SBRT per patient. Tumor histology was squamous cell carcinoma in seven patients and adenocarcinoma in some 13. Concurrent therapy was not administered to any patient alongside SBRT. Peripheral blood TCR beta repertoires were profiled in stage I NSCLC patients before and after stereotactic body radiotherapy, and the study then linked these repertoires to distant failure. Oligometastatic NSCLC after surgical resection of the primary tumor was present in 4 or 5 patients, while newly diagnosed primary stage I lung tumors were present in around 15. The cohort comprised more than ten men and several women with a median age of 74.5 years, ranging from about 53 to 84 years. Distant metastases were developed by four of the 19 patients after SBRT, at a median of around seven months, whereas no significant progression was observed in the other 15 patients. Image-guided IMRT or VMAT was used to deliver SBRT in 3 to 5 fractions at a biologically effective dose of at least 100 Gy.

Two rounds of multiplex PCR on genomic DNA were used to amplify the TCR beta CDR3 region. In the first PCR round, primers specific to each TRBV and TRBJ gene were used, and the primer sequences were filed in Chinese patent CN105087789A. Universal primers were used in the second round of PCR. The Roche High Pure PCR Template Preparation Kit was used to extract genomic DNA from frozen PBMCs. Paired-end sequencing with 151 bp reads was performed on the libraries using an Illumina HiSeq 3000. Per the original workflow: CutAdapt was used to remove raw reads lacking the multiplex PCR primer sequences. High-quality paired reads were merged into contigs with PEAR. MiXCR assigned TRB V, D and J gene segments to each contig by aligning to reference sequences. CDR3 sequences were clustered by base quality and sequence similarity to remove sequencing errors. Diversity was measured as Shannon entropy normalized by the natural log of productive TCR sequence number. To get clonality, Shannon entropy was divided by the natural log of the number of unique clonotypes, and that result was subtracted from one. The Youden index of ROC curves was used to select progression-free survival cut-offs for repertoire metrics, and analyses were performed in R 3.5.3. Through fastp at Q25 and MiXCR, TCRdb rebuilt clones from the public reads, retaining in-frame beta chains. Duplicate CDR3 protein sequences are folded into a single record with the most common DNA and genes. TCRdb's processing, not the authors' own work, is the source of the V and J calls. This sample comprises some 23,000 distinct CDR3 sequences, about 40% of them detected only once. Jointly, the top ten make up roughly a fifth of the sample.

To note about this clonotype: No antigen is known for it. The junction and the germline gene differ at one end; a read error may be behind it.

No patient had a history of other malignancies or prior chemotherapy or radiotherapy, and all had node-negative disease on CT and PET/CT. Around 6 milliliters of peripheral venous blood were drawn into EDTA tubes at each of two time points. PBMCs were isolated by Ficoll-Paque Plus density-gradient centrifugation. Right after collection, samples were kept at -80 degrees C until analysis. What the authors observed across the whole study: After SBRT, the number of unique TCR clones decreased (median approximately 10,000 before versus 6,000 to 7,500 after; Wilcoxon paired P=0.011). No determination of tumor specificity was made for expanded TCR clones. Post-SBRT Shannon entropy and its change from baseline were lower in patients who developed distant metastases; baseline Shannon entropy was not associated with metastases. None of the reported P values were adjusted for multiple comparisons. TRBV and TRBJ usage frequencies reportedly differed by metastasis status, in two V genes at baseline and in some 10 V and two J genes after SBRT. The study was limited by its small cohort and short follow-up, and the findings require independent validation.

The source material was PBMCs, sampled before or after stereotactic body radiation therapy (not recorded which). The source of this sequence is a donor over 45 with non-small cell lung cancer.

The CDR3 loop reads CAISNPGLVGSGEPFF. The sequenced DNA is TGTGCCATCAGTAACCCGGGACTAGTGGGGTCAGGGGAGCCGTTTTTT. The chain joins TRBV6-1 to TRBJ2-2, with 8 central nucleotides matching TRBD2. The cysteine opens and the phenylalanine closes a CDR3 of 16 amino acids. Only CDR3 DNA remains: 48 bases, in frame from the first base. Per the germline V gene, MNHNS is the CDR1 and SASEGT is the CDR2.